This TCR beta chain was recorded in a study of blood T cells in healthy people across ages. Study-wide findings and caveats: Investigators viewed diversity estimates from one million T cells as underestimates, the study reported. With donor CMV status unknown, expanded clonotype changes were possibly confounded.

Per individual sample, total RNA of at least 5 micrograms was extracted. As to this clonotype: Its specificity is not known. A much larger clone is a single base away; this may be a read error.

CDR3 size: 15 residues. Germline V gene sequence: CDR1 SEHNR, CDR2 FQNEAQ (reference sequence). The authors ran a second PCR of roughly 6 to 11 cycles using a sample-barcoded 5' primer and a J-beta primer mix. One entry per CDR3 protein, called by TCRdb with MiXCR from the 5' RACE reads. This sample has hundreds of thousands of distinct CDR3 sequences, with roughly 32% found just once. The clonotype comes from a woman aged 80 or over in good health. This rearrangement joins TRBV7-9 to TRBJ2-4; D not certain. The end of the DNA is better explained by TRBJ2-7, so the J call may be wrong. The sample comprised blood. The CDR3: CASSPSGGVGYEQYF. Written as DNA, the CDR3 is TGTGCCAGCAGCCCATCAGGTGGGGTTGGGTACGAGCAGTACTTC.